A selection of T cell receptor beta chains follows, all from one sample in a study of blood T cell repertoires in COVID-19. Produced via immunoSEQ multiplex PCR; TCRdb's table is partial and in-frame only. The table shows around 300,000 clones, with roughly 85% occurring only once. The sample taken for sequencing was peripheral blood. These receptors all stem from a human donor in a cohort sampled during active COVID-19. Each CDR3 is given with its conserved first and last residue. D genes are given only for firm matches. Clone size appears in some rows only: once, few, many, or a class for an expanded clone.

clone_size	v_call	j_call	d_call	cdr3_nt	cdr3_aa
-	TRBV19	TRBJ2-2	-	TGTGCCAGTAGTATGGCTTGGGCAGGGCAAGGCACCGGGGAGCTGTTTTTT	CASSMAWAGQGTGELFF
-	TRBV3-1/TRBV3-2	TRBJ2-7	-	TGTGCCAGCAGCCAAGATCCAGGGATCTACGAGCAGTACTTC	CASSQDPGIYEQYF
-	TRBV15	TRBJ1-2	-	TGTGCCACCAGCAGAGGGGAGATTTCCGGTCGGAGTGGCTACACCTTC	CATSRGEISGRSGYTF
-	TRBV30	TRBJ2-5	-	TGTGCCTGGAGTGTACGGGGGGAGACCCAGTACTTC	CAWSVRGETQYF
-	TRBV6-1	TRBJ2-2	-	TGTGCCAGCAGTGAAGCAGGGGCTTCCACCGGGGAGCTGTTTTTT	CASSEAGASTGELFF
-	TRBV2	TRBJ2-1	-	TGTGCCAGCAGTGATAGTTGGAGCTCCTACAATGAGCAGTTCTTC	CASSDSWSSYNEQFF
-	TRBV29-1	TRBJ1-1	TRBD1	TGCAGCGTTGGGTCAGGGGGCCGGGCTGAAGCTTTCTTT	CSVGSGGRAEAFF
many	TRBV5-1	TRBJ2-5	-	TGCGCCAGCGCGGACTACCAAGAGACCCAGTACTTC	CASADYQETQYF
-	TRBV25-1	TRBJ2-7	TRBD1	TGTGCCAGCAGTGACAGCAGACCGGGACAGGGATTATACGAGCAGTACTTC	CASSDSRPGQGLYEQYF
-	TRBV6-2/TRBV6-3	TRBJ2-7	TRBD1	TGTGCCAGCAGTTATGCAGGGGGCCCCTACGAGCAGTACTTC	CASSYAGGPYEQYF
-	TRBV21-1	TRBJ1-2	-	TGTGCCAGCCCGAACGGGGAGAACTATGGCTACACCTTC	CASPNGENYGYTF
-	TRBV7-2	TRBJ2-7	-	TGTGCCAGCAGCTTCGGGGGGCGGAGGCGGGAGCAGTACTTC	CASSFGGRRREQYF
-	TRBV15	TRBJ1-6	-	TGTGCCACCAGAACCGGTGGTCGCTCACCCCTCCACTTT	CATRTGGRSPLHF
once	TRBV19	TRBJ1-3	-	TGTGCCAGTAGTATAATGGTGAGAGGGATCTCTGGAAACACCATATATTTT	CASSIMVRGISGNTIYF
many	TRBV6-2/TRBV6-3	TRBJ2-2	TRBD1	TGTGCCAGCAGCCCTACAGGGGCGGAAACCGGGGAGCTGTTTTTT	CASSPTGAETGELFF
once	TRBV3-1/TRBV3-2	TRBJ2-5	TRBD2	TGTGCCAGCAGCCTGTCGGGACTAGCTCTGGAGACCCAGTACTTC	CASSLSGLALETQYF
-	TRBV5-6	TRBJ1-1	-	TGTGCCAGCAGCCCGGACCCGACAGCAATGAACACTGAAGCTTTCTTT	CASSPDPTAMNTEAFF
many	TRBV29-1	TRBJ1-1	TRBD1	TGCAGCGTGACAGGGACGGTAAACACTGAAGCTTTCTTT	CSVTGTVNTEAFF
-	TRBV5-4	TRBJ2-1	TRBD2	TGTGCCAGCAGCACCCCAACTAGCGGGGGGGGACACAATGAGCAGTTCTTC	CASSTPTSGGGHNEQFF
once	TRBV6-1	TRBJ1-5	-	TGTGCCAGCAGTGATCTTCAGGGCTTGGATCAGCCCCAGCATTTT	CASSDLQGLDQPQHF
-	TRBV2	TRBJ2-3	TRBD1	TGTGCCAGCAACGCGCGGACAGGGAAGGATACGCAGTATTTT	CASNARTGKDTQYF
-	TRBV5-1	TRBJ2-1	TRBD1	TGCGCCAGCAGCCAAGGACAGGGGGCTTACAATGAGCAGTTCTTC	CASSQGQGAYNEQFF
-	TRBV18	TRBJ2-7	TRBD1	TGTGCCAGCTCATCCGACAGGGGAAGCTACGAGCAGTACTTC	CASSSDRGSYEQYF
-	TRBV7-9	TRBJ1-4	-	TGTGCCAGCAGCGCCATGGGCTGGGTTGGAACTAATGAAAAACTGTTTTTT	CASSAMGWVGTNEKLFF
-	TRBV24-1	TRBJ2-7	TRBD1	TGTGCCACCAGAGACAGGGGTCGGGACGAGCAGTACTTC	CATRDRGRDEQYF
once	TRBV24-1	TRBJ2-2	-	TGTGCCACCAGTGACCTCTCGACCGGGGAGCTGTTTTTT	CATSDLSTGELFF
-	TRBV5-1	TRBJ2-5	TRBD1	TGCGCCAGCAGCTTGGGTGACAGGGTTGGGCAAGAGACCCAGTACTTC	CASSLGDRVGQETQYF
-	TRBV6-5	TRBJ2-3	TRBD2	TGTGCCAGCAGGGTAGCGGGCCATCCCCCAGATACGCAGTATTTT	CASRVAGHPPDTQYF
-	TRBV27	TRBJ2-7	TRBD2	TGTGCCAGCAGTTTAGCTAGCGGCTACGAGCAGTACTTC	CASSLASGYEQYF
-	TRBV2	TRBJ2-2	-	TGTGCCAGCACCATGCGTCGGGACTCAAACACCGGGGAGCTGTTTTTT	CASTMRRDSNTGELFF
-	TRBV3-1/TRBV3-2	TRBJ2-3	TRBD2	TGTGCCAGCAGCCAGGTACTAGCGGGGGGGGTAAGAGATACGCAGTATTTT	CASSQVLAGGVRDTQYF
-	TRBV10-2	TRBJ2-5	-	TGCGCCAGCAAACGGACAGCCCAAGAGACCCAGTACTTC	CASKRTAQETQYF
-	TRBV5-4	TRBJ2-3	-	TGTGCCAGCAGCCCCCCTGGAGCAGATACGCAGTATTTT	CASSPPGADTQYF
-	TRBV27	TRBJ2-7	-	TGTGCCAGCAGTTTATTTAACGGACATCTCTACGAGCAGTACTTC	CASSLFNGHLYEQYF
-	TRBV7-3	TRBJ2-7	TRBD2	TGTGCCAGCAGCTTAATACAGCGGGGGGCTGACGAGCAGTACTTC	CASSLIQRGADEQYF
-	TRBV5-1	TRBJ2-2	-	TGCGCCAGCAGGCCCGGACACGTTATCGACGCGAACACCGGGGAGCTGTTTTTT	CASRPGHVIDANTGELFF
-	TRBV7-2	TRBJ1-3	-	TGTGCCAGCAGCCCCAACTACACAGGCTTCTCTGGAAACACCATATATTTT	CASSPNYTGFSGNTIYF
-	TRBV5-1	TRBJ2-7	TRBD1	TGCGCCAGCAGCGTAAGGACAGGGGGTACCTACGAGCAGTACTTC	CASSVRTGGTYEQYF
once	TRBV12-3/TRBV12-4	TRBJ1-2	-	TGTGCCAGCAGTCGACAGGCAGAACTAGGCTACACCTTC	CASSRQAELGYTF
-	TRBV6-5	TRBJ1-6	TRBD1	TGTGCCAGCAGATCCTCGGACAGGGGCTCACCCCTCCACTTT	CASRSSDRGSPLHF
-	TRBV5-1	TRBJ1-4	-	TGCGCCAGCAGCCCAGGCGGGTGGGCCGGGGAAAAACTGTTTTTT	CASSPGGWAGEKLFF
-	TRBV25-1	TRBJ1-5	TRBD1	TGTGCCAGCAGTGATACAGGGGGGATACAGCCCCAGCATTTT	CASSDTGGIQPQHF
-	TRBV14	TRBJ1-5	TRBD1	TGTGCCAGCAGCGCCGGGACAGGGTTAGATCAGCCCCAGCATTTT	CASSAGTGLDQPQHF
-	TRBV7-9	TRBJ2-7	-	TGTGCCAGCAACAGCGGGCTTAGTGGCTACGAGCAGTACTTC	CASNSGLSGYEQYF
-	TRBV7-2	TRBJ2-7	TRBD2	TGTGCCAGCAGCTTAGCCTCAAGCCGACTAGCGGGGGGACTCGAGCAGTACTTC	CASSLASSRLAGGLEQYF
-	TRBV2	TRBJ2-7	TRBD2	TGTGCCAGCAGTGGACTAGCGGGGGGGTTCTACGAGCAGTACTTC	CASSGLAGGFYEQYF
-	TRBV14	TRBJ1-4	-	TGTGCCAGCAGCCTCCCAGGGGAACGAGAAAAACTGTTTTTT	CASSLPGEREKLFF
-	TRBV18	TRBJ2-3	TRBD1	TGTGCCAGCTCACCCAGGGGGCCTGGCACAGATACGCAGTATTTT	CASSPRGPGTDTQYF
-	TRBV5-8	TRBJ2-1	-	TGTGCCAGCAGCCTCGTCGGGGTTGACAATGAGCAGTTCTTC	CASSLVGVDNEQFF
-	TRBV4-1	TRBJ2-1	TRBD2	TGCGCCAGCAGCCAAGACGGCGGGGGGAATTTTCTAGTAGAGCAGTTCTTC	CASSQDGGGNFLVEQFF
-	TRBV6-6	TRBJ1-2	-	TGTGCCAGCAGTTACAGCGGGGGTGGCTACACCTTC	CASSYSGGGYTF
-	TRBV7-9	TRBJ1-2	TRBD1	TGTGCCAGCAGCCCACCGGGACAGGGGCCCCTCGAAGGCTACACCTTC	CASSPPGQGPLEGYTF
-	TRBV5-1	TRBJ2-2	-	TGCGCCAGCAGCTTGGTTGACTCATTCACCGGGGAGCTGTTTTTT	CASSLVDSFTGELFF
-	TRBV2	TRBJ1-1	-	TGTGCCAGCAGTGAAGCGCGGGCAGAAGCTTTCTTT	CASSEARAEAFF
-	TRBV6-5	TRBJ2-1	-	TGTGCCAGCATCTCCTCGGGGAATGAGCAGTTCTTC	CASISSGNEQFF